One and the same sample provided the 14 T cell receptor beta chains below, sequenced in a study of blood T cell repertoires in COVID-19. TCRdb keeps only in-frame clones here, not all; method: immunoSEQ multiplex PCR. The table includes approximately 180,000 clones, 70% to 90% detected once. Sequencing input: peripheral blood. The receptors come from a human donor with active or convalescent COVID-19. The donor label of this sample is uncertain.

CDR3 amino acids: CASSEKWRARTEAFF. The CDR3 DNA reads as TGTGCCAGCAGTGAAAAGTGGAGGGCAAGGACTGAAGCTTTCTTT. The rearrangement links TRBV6-1 to TRBJ1-1; no clear D. CDR3 length equals 15 residues. V was clipped by 2 bases and J by 5 bases, with 15 bases between them. The germline V gene has CDR1 MNHNS and CDR2 SASEGT.

The V call is TRBV12-3 or TRBV12-4, the J call TRBJ1-4, with D perhaps TRBD1 (6 bases). V dropped 4 bases and J dropped 8 bases, with 8 bases sitting between them. This CDR3 has 12 residues. CDR3 in amino acids: CASSWGGEKLFF. In DNA form, the CDR3 reads TGTGCCAGCAGTTGGGGGGGCGAAAAACTGTTTTTT.

The rearrangement links TRBV15 to TRBJ2-5; 10 nucleotides line up with TRBD1. The CDR3 covers 16 residues. Germline CDR1 reads LNHNV; CDR2 reads YYDKDF (reference sequence). V shed 0 bases, J shed 3 bases, and the junction held 4 bases outside the gene matches. CDR3 coding DNA: TGTGCCACCAGCAGAGACCGACAGGGGGCAAAAGAGACCCAGTACTTC. Translating it yields CATSRDRQGAKETQYF.

This chain links TRBV30 with TRBJ2-1; D perhaps matches TRBD1 (5 bases). This CDR3 region has 13 residues. Trimming took 0 bases from V and 9 from J, leaving 12 bases between them. Germline loops: CDR1 GTSNPN, CDR2 SVGIG (reference sequence). In DNA form, the CDR3 reads TGTGCCTGGAGTGTGGCCAGGGCTAGTGAGCAGTTCTTC. Protein product: CAWSVARASEQFF. Together with reference TRBV30 and TRBJ2-1, the CDR3 gives the full variable domain: SQTIHQWPATLVQPVGSPLSLECTVEGTSNPNLYWYRQAAGRGLQLLFYSVGIGQISSEVPQNLSASRPQDRQFILSSKKLLLSDSGFYLCAWSVARASEQFFGPGTRLTVL.

The chain links TRBV19 to TRBJ2-2, with 7 bases matching TRBD2. CDR3 length equals 17 residues. Germline CDR1 reads LNHDA; CDR2 reads SQIVND (reference sequence). Trimming cost V 3 bases and J 0 bases; bases outside gene matches: 7. CDR3 nucleotide sequence: TGTGCCAGTAGTATTAGGGCTAGCGGAGCGAACACCGGGGAGCTGTTTTTT. Its translation: CASSIRASGANTGELFF.

This chain connects TRBV27 to TRBJ2-7; the D gene is possibly TRBD2 (5 bases). The V end was cut by 4 bases, the J end by 11 bases, with 21 bases between. This CDR3 comprises 14 residues. The germline V gene encodes CDR1 MNHEY and CDR2 SMNVEV (reference sequence). The CDR3 DNA reads TGTGCCAGCAGTTCGCCCTCCCTTCGCGGGCCCGAGTACTTC. Translating it yields CASSSPSLRGPEYF.

The chain uses TRBV6-5 and TRBJ1-6, with D hard to call. CDR1 and CDR2 from the germline V gene are MNHEY and SVGAGI. Trimming left V 7 bases short and J 10 bases short, with 20 bases between. CDR3 length: 15 residues. CDR3 region: CASTPWLEGGSPLHF. The CDR3 DNA reads TGTGCCAGCACCCCCTGGTTGGAGGGTGGGTCACCCCTCCACTTT.

The chain employs TRBV5-4 and TRBJ1-2, with TRBD1 matching over 9 bases. The J segment lost 7 bases and the V segment lost 5 bases, leaving 12 bases of the junction unmatched. CDR3 length: 15 residues. Germline V CDR1 and CDR2: SGHNT, YYREEE (reference sequence). The chain's CDR3 is CASSFRDRAISGYTF. CDR3 DNA: TGTGCCAGCAGTTTCCGGGACAGGGCAATTTCTGGCTACACCTTC.

A word on this clone: The limits of the CDR3 on the DNA are not certain, so only TCRdb's listed CDR3 is given. The chain joins TRBV12-3 or TRBV12-4 to TRBJ2-7; the table's D call, TRBD2, was not checked against the DNA. The CDR3 is 13 amino acids in total, end residues counted. CDR3 in amino acids: CASSSSSIYEQYF.

CDR3 sequence: CSVEEGLAGVSSYNEQFF. The DNA of the CDR3 is TGCAGCGTTGAAGAGGGACTAGCGGGGGTAAGCTCCTACAATGAGCAGTTCTTC. This chain connects TRBV29-1 to TRBJ2-1; 14 nucleotides line up with TRBD2. The CDR3 contains 18 residues. The junction had 4 bases not matched to a gene; V was cut back by 0 bases and J by 0 bases. Germline CDR1 reads SQVTM; CDR2 reads ANQGSEA.

The V and J genes are TRBV5-6 and TRBJ2-7; 8 positions match TRBD1. Unmatched junction bases numbered 7, after V lost 4 bases and J lost 4 bases. Germline loops: CDR1 SGHDT, CDR2 YYEEEE. This CDR3 spans 14 amino acids. CDR3 protein: CASSPGQGQYEQYF. CDR3 DNA sequence: TGTGCCAGCAGCCCTGGACAGGGTCAGTACGAGCAGTACTTC.

Here the CDR3 reads CSGGVVRTDTQYF. The DNA for the CDR3 is TGCAGCGGCGGGGTAGTCCGCACAGATACGCAGTATTTT. The rearrangement uses TRBV29-1 and TRBJ2-3; TRBD2 might be the D (6 bases). The CDR3 is 13 amino acids. The V gene's germline CDR1 is SQVTM and CDR2 ANQGSEA. Trimming cost V 7 bases and J 1 base, with 12 bases left between them.

The rearrangement uses TRBV19 and TRBJ2-5; possibly TRBD2 for D (5 bases). The CDR3 runs 13 residues. V lost 6 bases to trimming and J lost 0 bases, with 8 bases between them. Germline V gene lookup returns CDR1 LNHDA and CDR2 SQIVND (reference sequence). CDR3 nucleotide sequence: TGTGCCAGTAGCCAAGCGGACCAAGAGACCCAGTACTTC. Protein: CASSQADQETQYF.

This clone was picked up a small number of times. The chain couples TRBV7-9 to TRBJ1-4; D is unclear. Per germline, CDR1 SEHNR and CDR2 FQNEAQ (reference sequence). With 1 base removed from V and 5 bases from J, the gap between germline ends came to 5 bases. This CDR3 contains 13 residues. CDR3: CASSLVLNEKLFF. CDR3 bases: TGTGCCAGCAGCTTAGTTCTGAATGAAAAACTGTTTTTT.